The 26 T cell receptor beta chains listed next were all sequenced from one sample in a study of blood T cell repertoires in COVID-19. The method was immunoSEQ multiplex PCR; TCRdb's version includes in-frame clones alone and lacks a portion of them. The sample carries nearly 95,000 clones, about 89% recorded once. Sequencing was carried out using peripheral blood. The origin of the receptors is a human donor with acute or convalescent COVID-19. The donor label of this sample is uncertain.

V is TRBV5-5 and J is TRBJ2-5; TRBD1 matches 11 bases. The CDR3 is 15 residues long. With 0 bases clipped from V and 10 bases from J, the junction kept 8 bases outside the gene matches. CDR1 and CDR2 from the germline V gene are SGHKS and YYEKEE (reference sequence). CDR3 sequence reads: CASSLEGTGGVSQYF. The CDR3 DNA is TGTGCCAGCAGCTTGGAAGGGACAGGGGGGGTCAGCCAGTACTTC.

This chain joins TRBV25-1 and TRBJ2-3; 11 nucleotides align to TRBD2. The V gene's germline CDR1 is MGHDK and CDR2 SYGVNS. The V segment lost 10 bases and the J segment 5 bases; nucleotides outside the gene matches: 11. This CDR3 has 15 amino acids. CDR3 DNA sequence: TGTGCCACTTCCCTTAGCGGGGGGGCCGGAGATACGCAGTATTTT. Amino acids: CATSLSGGAGDTQYF.

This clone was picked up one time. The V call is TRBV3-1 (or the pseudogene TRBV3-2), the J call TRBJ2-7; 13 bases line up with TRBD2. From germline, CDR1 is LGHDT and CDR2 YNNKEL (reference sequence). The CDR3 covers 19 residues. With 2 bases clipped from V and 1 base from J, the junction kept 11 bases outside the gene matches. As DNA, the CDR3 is TGTGCCAGCAGCCAACGGACTAGCGGGGGAAGGAGGTTGTCCTACGAGCAGTACTTC. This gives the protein CASSQRTSGGRRLSYEQYF.

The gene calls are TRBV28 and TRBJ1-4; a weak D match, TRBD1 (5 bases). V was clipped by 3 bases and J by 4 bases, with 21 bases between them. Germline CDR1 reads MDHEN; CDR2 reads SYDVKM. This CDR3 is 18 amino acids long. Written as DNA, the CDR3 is TGTGCCAGCAGTTTTGCCCCAGGTGGGGGGTACTTTAATGAAAAACTGTTTTTT. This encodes CASSFAPGGGYFNEKLFF.

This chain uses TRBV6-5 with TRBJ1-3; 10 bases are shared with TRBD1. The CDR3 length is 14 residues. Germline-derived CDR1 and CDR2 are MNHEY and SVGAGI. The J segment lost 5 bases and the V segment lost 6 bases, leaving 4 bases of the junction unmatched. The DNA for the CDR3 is TGTGCCAGCAGCCCGGGACAGGGGAGAAACACCATATATTTT. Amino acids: CASSPGQGRNTIYF.

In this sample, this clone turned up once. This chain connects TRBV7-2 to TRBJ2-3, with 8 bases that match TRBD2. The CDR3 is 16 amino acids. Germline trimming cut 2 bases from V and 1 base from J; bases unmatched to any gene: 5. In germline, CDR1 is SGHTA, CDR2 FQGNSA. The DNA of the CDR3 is TGTGCCAGCAGCTTACTCGGGGGGGCGGGCACAGATACGCAGTATTTT. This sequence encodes CASSLLGGAGTDTQYF.

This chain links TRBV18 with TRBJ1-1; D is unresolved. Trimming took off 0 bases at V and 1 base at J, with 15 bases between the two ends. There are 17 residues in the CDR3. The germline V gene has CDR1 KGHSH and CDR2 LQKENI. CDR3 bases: TGTGCCAGCTCACCACCGACACTTTCCTCAAGGAACACTGAAGCTTTCTTT. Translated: CASSPPTLSSRNTEAFF.

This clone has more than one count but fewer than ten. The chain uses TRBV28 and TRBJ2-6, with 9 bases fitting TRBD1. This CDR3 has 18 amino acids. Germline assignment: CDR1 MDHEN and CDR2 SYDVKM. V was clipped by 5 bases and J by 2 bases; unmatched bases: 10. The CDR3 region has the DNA TGTGCCAGCAGTAAACTCACAGGGGGCCTAACTGGGGCCAACGTCCTGACTTTC. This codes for CASSKLTGGLTGANVLTF.

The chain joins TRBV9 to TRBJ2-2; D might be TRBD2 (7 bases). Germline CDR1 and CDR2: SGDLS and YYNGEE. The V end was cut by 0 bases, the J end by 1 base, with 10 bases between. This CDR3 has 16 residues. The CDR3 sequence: CASSVAGGQNTGELFF. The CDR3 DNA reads TGTGCCAGCAGCGTAGCGGGGGGCCAGAACACCGGGGAGCTGTTTTTT.

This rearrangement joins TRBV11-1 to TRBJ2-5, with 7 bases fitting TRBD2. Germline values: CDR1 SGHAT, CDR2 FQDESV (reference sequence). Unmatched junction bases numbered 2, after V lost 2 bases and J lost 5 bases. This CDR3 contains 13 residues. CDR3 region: CASSLREGETQYF. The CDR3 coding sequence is TGTGCCAGCAGCTTAAGGGAGGGGGAGACCCAGTACTTC.

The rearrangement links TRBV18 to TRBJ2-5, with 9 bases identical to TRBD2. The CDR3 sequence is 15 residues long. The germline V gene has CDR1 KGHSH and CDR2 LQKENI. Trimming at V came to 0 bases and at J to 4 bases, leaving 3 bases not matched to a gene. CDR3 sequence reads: CASSPPATSGETQYF. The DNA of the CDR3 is TGTGCCAGCTCACCACCGGCGACTAGCGGAGAGACCCAGTACTTC.

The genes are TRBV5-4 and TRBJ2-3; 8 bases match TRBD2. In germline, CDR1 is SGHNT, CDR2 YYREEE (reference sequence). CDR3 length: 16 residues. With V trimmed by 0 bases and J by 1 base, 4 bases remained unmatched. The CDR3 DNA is TGTGCCAGCAGCTTGGGTGTTAGCGGGGGCACAGATACGCAGTATTTT. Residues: CASSLGVSGGTDTQYF.

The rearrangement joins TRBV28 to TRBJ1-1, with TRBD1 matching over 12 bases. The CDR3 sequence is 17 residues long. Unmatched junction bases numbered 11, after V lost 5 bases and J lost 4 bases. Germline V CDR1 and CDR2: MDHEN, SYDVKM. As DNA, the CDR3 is TGTGCCAGCAGTGATCCGGGACAGGGGGCGTTATCCACTGAAGCTTTCTTT. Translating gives CASSDPGQGALSTEAFF.

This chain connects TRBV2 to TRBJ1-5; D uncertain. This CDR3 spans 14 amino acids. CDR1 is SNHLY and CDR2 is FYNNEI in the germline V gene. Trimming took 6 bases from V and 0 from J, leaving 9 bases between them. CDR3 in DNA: TGTGCCAGCAGGCACGGTAATAGCAATCAGCCCCAGCATTTT. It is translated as CASRHGNSNQPQHF.

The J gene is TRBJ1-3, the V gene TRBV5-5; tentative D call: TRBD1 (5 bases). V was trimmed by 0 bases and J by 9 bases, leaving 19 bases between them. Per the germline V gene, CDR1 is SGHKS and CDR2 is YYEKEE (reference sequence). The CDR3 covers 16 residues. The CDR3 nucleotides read TGTGCCAGCAGCTTGGAGGGATTACTTAGCGGGGGCACCATATATTTT. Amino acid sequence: CASSLEGLLSGGTIYF. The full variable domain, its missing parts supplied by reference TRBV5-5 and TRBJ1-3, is DAGVTQSPTHLIKTRGQQVTLRCSPISGHKSVSWYQQVLGQGPQFIFQYYEKEERGRGNFPDRFSARQFPNYSSELNVNALLLGDSALYLCASSLEGLLSGGTIYFGEGSWLTVV.

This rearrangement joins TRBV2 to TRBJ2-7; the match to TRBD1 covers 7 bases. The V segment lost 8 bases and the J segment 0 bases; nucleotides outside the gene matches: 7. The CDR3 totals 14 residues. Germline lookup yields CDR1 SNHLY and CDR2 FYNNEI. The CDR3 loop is CASARGTASYEQYF. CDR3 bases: TGTGCCAGCGCTAGGGGGACAGCCTCCTACGAGCAGTACTTC.

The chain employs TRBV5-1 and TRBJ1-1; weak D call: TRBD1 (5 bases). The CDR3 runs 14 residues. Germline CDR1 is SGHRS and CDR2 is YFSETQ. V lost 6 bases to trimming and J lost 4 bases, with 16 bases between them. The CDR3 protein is CASIPEAGSTEAFF. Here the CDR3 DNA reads TGCGCCAGCATCCCTGAAGCAGGGTCCACTGAAGCTTTCTTT.

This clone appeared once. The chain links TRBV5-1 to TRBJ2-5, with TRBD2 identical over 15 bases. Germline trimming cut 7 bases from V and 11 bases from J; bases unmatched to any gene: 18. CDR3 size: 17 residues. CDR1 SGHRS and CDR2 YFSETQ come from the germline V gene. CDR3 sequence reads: CASGTTIGTSGGRSQYF. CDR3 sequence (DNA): TGCGCCAGCGGTACTACGATCGGGACTAGCGGGGGGAGGAGTCAGTACTTC.

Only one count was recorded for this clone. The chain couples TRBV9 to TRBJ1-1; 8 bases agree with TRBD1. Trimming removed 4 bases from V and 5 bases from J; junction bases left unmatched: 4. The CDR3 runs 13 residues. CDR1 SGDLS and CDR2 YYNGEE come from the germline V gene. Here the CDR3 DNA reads TGTGCCAGCAGCCCTGACAGGGGAACTGAAGCTTTCTTT. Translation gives CASSPDRGTEAFF.

CDR3 amino acids: CASSSRTGGYGYTF. The CDR3 nucleotides read TGTGCCAGCAGTTCAAGGACCGGAGGCTATGGCTACACCTTC. The chain recombines TRBV6-5 with TRBJ1-2; unclear D gene. The CDR3 covers 14 residues. Germline V lookup: CDR1 MNHEY, CDR2 SVGAGI. V was trimmed by 4 bases and J by 4 bases, leaving 13 bases between them.

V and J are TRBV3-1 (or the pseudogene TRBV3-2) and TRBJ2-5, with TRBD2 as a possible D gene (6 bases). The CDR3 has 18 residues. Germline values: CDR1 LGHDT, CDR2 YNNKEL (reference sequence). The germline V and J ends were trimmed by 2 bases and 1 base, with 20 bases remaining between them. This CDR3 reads CASSQRRRGRGLQETQYF. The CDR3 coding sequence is TGTGCCAGCAGCCAACGCCGCCGCGGTAGGGGACTCCAAGAGACCCAGTACTTC.

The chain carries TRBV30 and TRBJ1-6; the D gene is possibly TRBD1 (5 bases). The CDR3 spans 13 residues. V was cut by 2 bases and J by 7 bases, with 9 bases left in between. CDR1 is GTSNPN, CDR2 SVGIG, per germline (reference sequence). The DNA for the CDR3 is TGTGCCTGGAGTCAGGGCCCGAATTCACCCCTCCACTTT. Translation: CAWSQGPNSPLHF.

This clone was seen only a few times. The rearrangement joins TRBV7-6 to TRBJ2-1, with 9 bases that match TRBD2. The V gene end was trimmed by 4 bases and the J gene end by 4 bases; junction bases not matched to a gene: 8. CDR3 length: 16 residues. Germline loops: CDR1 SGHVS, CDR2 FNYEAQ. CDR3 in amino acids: CASSSSSGDLYNEQFF. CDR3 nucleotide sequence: TGTGCCAGCAGCTCATCTAGCGGGGACCTTTACAATGAGCAGTTCTTC.

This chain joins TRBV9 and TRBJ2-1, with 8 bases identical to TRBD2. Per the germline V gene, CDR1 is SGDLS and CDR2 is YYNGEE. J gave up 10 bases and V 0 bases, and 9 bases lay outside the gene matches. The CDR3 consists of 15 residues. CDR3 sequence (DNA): TGTGCCAGCAGCGTAGGCCCGGGGGGGCTGGCGGAGCAGTTCTTC. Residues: CASSVGPGGLAEQFF.

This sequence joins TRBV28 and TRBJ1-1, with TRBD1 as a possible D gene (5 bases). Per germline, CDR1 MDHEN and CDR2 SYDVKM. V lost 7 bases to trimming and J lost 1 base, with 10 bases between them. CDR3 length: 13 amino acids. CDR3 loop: CASIIRANTEAFF. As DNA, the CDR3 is TGTGCCAGCATAATCAGGGCGAACACTGAAGCTTTCTTT.

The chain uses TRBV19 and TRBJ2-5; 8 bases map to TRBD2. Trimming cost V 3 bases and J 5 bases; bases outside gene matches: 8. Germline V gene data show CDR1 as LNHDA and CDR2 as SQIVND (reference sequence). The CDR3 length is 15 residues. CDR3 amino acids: CASSIYGGAGETQYF. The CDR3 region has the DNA TGTGCCAGTAGTATTTACGGGGGGGCCGGGGAGACCCAGTACTTC.